The source of this T cell receptor beta chain is a study of neurological immune-mediated disorders. MiXCR was run by TCRdb on the 5' RACE reads, yielding one entry per CDR3 protein. The table has 80,000 to 95,000 distinct CDR3 sequences, approximately 4% seen once. Losses at the gene ends were 2 bases for V and 3 bases for J; bases not matched to a gene: 17. The CDR3 contains 20 residues. Germline CDR1 is LNHNV and CDR2 is YYDKDF (reference sequence). This clonotype was found many times. The rearrangement links TRBV15 to TRBJ1-2; 11 nucleotides agree with TRBD1. The receptor comes from a woman between 45 and 65 years old with multiple sclerosis. What was sequenced was PBMCs. The CDR3 loop reads CATSRSTPNRDRGYDYGYTF. CDR3 in DNA: TGTGCCACCAGCAGATCCACCCCTAACCGGGACAGGGGGTATGACTATGGCTACACCTTC.